One T cell receptor (beta chain) is described in this entry. Its antigen remains unidentified. The input lacks base qualities; no much larger clone sits a single base away. The data were obtained in a study of blood T cell repertoires in COVID-19 (dated by TCRdb to 2018 to 2020). Regarding the study in general: Samples covering the acute and convalescent phases of COVID-19 were provided by collaborators in the United States, Italy and Spain. Samples came from the ongoing ImmuneRACE study (first 160 participants) plus 1,254 subjects from 6 global collaborators. Subjects who had been exposed to COVID-19, were actively infected with it, or had recovered from it provided the deeply sampled blood TCRbeta repertoires that made up the dataset. The prospective study material was composed of cDNA or gDNA derived from T cells, B-cell-depleted T cells, or PBMCs. HLA class I and class II types, where available, came from metadata supplied by the sample provider rather than from assay-based typing. The sample metadata nearly always contained a de-identified subject ID, COVID-19 status, age in years and sex. The repertoires were released in a freely available public database meant as a resource for research on the immune response to SARS-CoV-2. Beyond this particular receptor, the publication reports: The quantity of clinical and demographic metadata differed by source and by participant and was supplied without curation.

TCRbeta CDR3 regions were amplified from genomic DNA using the immunoSEQ Assay, a bias-controlled multiplex PCR. The original methods were these. Within the assay, amplification of reference gene primers was used to estimate how many nucleated cells each sample contained. To quantify the absolute abundance of each unique TCRbeta CDR3 rearrangement, sequence reads were collapsed and filtered. Productive Simpson clonality was computed per sample as the square root of Simpson's diversity index over productive rearrangements. Sourced from immuneACCESS, this table was stored by TCRdb with only in-frame sequences that have V and J called. A share of the clones is absent; for the studies checked, an unresolved V gene accounts for under half, and the remainder has no known explanation. D and trimming were read from the DNA, whereas the V and J calls and clone size are those reported in that table. This sample has 140,000 to 150,000 clones in its table, and roughly 87% of those were observed once. The ten top clones hold 1.5% to 2% of the sample.

The germline V gene encodes CDR1 SGDLS and CDR2 YYNGEE. Trimming accounts for 4 bases at V and 2 bases at J, while the number of junction bases matched to no gene is 3. The CDR3 contains 14 residues, cysteine and phenylalanine counted. CDR3 DNA only is kept here, 42 bases in frame from base 1. Collaborating institutions collected whole blood in K2EDTA tubes following their own protocols. Collaborator samples were shipped for TCRbeta analysis as frozen whole blood, isolated PBMCs, or DNA extracted from either sample type. The sample taken for sequencing was peripheral blood. The chain is assembled from TRBV9 and TRBJ1-3, with 7 middle bases fitting TRBD1. The sequence derives from a man aged 65 to 85 with acute or convalescent COVID-19. Read as DNA, the sequence is TGTGCCAGCAGCCCTACAGGGGCTGGAAACACCATATATTTT. This translates into CASSPTGAGNTIYF. The CDR3 plus the reference TRBV9 and TRBJ1-3 genes for the other parts give the full variable domain: DSGVTQTPKHLITATGQRVTLRCSPRSGDLSVYWYQQSLDQGLQFLIQYYNGEERAKGNILERFSAQQFPDLHSELNLSSLELGDSALYFCASSPTGAGNTIYFGEGSWLTVV.